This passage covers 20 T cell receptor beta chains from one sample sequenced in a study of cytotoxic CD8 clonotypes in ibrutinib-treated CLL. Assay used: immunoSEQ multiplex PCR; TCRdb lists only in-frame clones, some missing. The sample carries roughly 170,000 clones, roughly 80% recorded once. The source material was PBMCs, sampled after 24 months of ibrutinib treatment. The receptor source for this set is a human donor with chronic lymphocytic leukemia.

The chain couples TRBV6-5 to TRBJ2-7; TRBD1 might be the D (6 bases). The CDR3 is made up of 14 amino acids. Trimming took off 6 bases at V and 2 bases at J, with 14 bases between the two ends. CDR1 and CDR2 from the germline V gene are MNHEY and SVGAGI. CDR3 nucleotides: TGTGCCAGCAGCCCGCGCAGGGGACCCTACGAGCAGTACTTC. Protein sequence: CASSPRRGPYEQYF.

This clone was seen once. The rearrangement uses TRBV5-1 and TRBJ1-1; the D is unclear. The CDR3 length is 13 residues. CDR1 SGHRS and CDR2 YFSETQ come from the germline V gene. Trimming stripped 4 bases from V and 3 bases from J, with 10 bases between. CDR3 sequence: CASSPSDYTEAFF. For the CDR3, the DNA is TGCGCCAGCAGCCCCTCGGACTACACTGAAGCTTTCTTT.

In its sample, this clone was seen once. CDR3 region: CASSLPVKETQYF. The CDR3 DNA reads TGTGCCAGCAGTTTACCAGTTAAAGAGACCCAGTACTTC. The rearrangement joins TRBV28 to TRBJ2-5; no reliable D call. V lost 2 bases and J lost 3, with 7 bases in between. From germline, CDR1 is MDHEN and CDR2 SYDVKM. CDR3 size: 13 residues.

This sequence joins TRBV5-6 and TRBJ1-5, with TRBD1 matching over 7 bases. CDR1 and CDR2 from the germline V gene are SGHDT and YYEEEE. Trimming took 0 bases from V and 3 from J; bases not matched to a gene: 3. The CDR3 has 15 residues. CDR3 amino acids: CASSLGQGNNQPQHF. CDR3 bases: TGTGCCAGCAGCTTGGGACAGGGCAACAATCAGCCCCAGCATTTT.

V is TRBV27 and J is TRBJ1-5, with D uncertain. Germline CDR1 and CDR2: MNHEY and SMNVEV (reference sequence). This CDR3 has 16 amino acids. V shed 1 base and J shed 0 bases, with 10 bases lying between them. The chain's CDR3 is CASSLYPDYSNQPQHF. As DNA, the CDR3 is TGTGCCAGCAGTTTATACCCTGACTATAGCAATCAGCCCCAGCATTTT.

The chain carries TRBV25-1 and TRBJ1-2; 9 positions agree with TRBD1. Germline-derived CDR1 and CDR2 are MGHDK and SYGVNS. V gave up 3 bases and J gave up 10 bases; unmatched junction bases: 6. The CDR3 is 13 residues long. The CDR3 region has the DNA TGTGCCAGCAGTGAGCTTACAGGGGGCTCCTACACCTTC. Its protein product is CASSELTGGSYTF.

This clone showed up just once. CDR3 DNA: TGCGCCAGCAGCCAAGAGGAGGGAGAGCAAGAGACCCAGTACTTC. Translation gives CASSQEEGEQETQYF. The rearrangement links TRBV4-1 to TRBJ2-5; D may be TRBD2 (6 bases). The CDR3 has 15 amino acids. CDR1 and CDR2 (germline): MGHRA, YSYEKL. Deletions cut 0 bases from V and 2 bases from J, with 10 bases between.

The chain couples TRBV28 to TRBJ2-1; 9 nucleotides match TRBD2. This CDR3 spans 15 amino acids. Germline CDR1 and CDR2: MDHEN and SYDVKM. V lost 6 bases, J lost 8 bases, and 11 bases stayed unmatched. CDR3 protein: CASSSFGIAGDEQFF. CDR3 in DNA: TGTGCCAGCAGCTCTTTCGGGATAGCGGGAGATGAGCAGTTCTTC.

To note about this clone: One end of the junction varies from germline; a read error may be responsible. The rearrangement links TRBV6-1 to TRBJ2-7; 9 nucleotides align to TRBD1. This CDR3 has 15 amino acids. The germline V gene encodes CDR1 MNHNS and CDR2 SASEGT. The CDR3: CAISSPGQGKYEQYF. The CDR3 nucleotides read TGTGCCATCAGTTCTCCGGGACAGGGTAAATACGAGCAGTACTTC.

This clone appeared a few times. The CDR3 region is CASSSPGRSYEQYF. For the CDR3, the DNA is TGTGCCAGCAGCTCTCCGGGACGATCCTACGAGCAGTACTTC. The genes are TRBV28 and TRBJ2-7; D tentatively fits TRBD1 or TRBD2 (5 bases each). This CDR3 contains 14 residues. From germline, CDR1 is MDHEN and CDR2 SYDVKM. Trimming removed 6 bases at V and 1 base at J, with 13 bases between. The whole variable domain, remainder taken from reference TRBV28 and TRBJ2-7, is DVKVTQSSRYLVKRTGEKVFLECVQDMDHENMFWYRQDPGLGLRLIYFSYDVKMKEKGDIPEGYSVSREKKERFSLILESASTNQTSMYLCASSSPGRSYEQYFGPGTRLTVT.

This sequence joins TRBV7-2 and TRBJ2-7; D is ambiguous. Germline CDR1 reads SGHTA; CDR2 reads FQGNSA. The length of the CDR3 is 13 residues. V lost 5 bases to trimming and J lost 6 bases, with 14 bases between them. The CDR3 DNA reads TGTGCCAGCAGCGCCAGTGGGGTGGGCGAGCAGTACTTC. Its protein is CASSASGVGEQYF.

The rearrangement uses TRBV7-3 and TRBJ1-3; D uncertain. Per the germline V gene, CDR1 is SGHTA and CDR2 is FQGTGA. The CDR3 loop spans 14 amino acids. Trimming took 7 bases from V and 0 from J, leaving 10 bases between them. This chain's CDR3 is CASTNWTSGNTIYF. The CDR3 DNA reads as TGTGCCAGCACCAATTGGACCTCTGGAAACACCATATATTTT.

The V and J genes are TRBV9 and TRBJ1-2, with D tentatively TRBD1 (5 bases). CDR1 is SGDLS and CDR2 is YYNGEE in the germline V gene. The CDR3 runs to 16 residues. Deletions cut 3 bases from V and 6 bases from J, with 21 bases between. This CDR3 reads CASSGGRLGGDDGYTF. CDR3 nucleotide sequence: TGTGCCAGCAGCGGAGGAAGGTTGGGAGGGGATGATGGCTACACCTTC.

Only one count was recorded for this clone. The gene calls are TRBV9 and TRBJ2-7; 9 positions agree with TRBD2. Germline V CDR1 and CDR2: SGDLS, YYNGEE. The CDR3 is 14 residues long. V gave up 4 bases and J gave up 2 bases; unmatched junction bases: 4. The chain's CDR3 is CASSPPSGAYEQYF. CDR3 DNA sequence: TGTGCCAGCAGCCCCCCTAGCGGGGCCTACGAGCAGTACTTC. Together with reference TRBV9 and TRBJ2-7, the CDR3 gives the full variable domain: DSGVTQTPKHLITATGQRVTLRCSPRSGDLSVYWYQQSLDQGLQFLIQYYNGEERAKGNILERFSAQQFPDLHSELNLSSLELGDSALYFCASSPPSGAYEQYFGPGTRLTVT.

The CDR3 region is CASSSYTSSGEQFF. In nucleotides, the CDR3 is TGTGCCAGCAGCTCTTATACTAGCTCGGGTGAGCAGTTCTTC. The chain has TRBV7-9 and TRBJ2-1, with a weak D call TRBD2 (6 bases). With 4 bases removed from V and 9 bases from J, the gap between germline ends came to 16 bases. CDR1 is SEHNR, CDR2 FQNEAQ, per germline (reference sequence). CDR3 length: 14 residues.

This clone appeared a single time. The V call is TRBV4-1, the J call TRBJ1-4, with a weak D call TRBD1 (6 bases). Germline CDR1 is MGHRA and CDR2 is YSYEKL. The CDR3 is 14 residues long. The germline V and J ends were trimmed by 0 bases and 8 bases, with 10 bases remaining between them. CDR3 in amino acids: CASSQDRGREKLFF. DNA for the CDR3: TGCGCCAGCAGCCAAGATCGGGGGCGGGAAAAACTGTTTTTT.

CDR3: CASSVDRQLNEKLFF. CDR3 bases: TGTGCCAGCAGCGTAGATCGGCAATTAAATGAAAAACTGTTTTTT. The chain uses TRBV9 and TRBJ1-4, with D hard to call. V was trimmed by 0 bases and J by 5 bases, leaving 11 bases between them. Germline loops: CDR1 SGDLS, CDR2 YYNGEE. The CDR3 has 15 amino acids.

CDR3 amino acids: CATKRGRDSYNEQFF. DNA of the CDR3: TGTGCCACAAAACGGGGGCGGGACTCCTACAATGAGCAGTTCTTC. The J gene is TRBJ2-1, the V gene TRBV7-2; D might be TRBD1 or TRBD2, each matching 6 bases. Germline CDR1 reads SGHTA; CDR2 reads FQGNSA. V was shortened by 10 bases and J by 0 bases, with 16 bases between the two germline ends. There are 15 residues in the CDR3. The full variable domain, completed using reference TRBV7-2 and TRBJ2-1, is GAGVSQSPSNKVTEKGKDVELRCDPISGHTALYWYRQSLGQGLEFLIYFQGNSAPDKSGLPSDRFSAERTGGSVSTLTIQRTQQEDSAVYLCATKRGRDSYNEQFFGPGTRLTVL.

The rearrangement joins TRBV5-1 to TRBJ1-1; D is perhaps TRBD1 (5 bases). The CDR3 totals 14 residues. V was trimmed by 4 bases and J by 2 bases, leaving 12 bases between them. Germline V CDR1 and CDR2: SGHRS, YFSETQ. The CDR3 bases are TGCGCCAGCAGCAGCTCGGGGGGAAACACTGAAGCTTTCTTT. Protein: CASSSSGGNTEAFF.

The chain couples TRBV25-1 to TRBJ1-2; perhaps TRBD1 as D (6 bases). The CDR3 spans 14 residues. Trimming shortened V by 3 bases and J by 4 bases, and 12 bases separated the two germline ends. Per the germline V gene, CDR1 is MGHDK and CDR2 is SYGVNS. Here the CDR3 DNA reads TGTGCCAGCAGTGACCCCGGGACAATCTATGGCTACACCTTC. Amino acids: CASSDPGTIYGYTF.